The clone carrying this TCR beta chain was found once. Antigen unknown. Healthy individuals of Caucasian origin from Russia, aged 6 to 90, served as donors. Using a J-beta primer mix together with a sample-barcoded 5' primer, a second PCR was run for about 6 to 11 cycles. Each cDNA molecule carried a tag from a template-switch adaptor that contained 12 random nucleotides. MiXCR was run by TCRdb on the 5' RACE reads, yielding one entry per CDR3 protein. The sample lists 1.5 million or so distinct CDR3 sequences; approximately 38% were seen once. The data were obtained in a study of blood T cells in healthy people across ages. V shed 6 bases, J shed 8 bases, and the junction held 15 bases outside the gene matches. Germline V gene lookup returns CDR1 MNHNY and CDR2 SVGAGI (reference sequence). CDR3 length: 15 amino acids. Whole-study findings and limits: Researchers report that TCR beta diversity correlated strongly with naive T cell percentage.

This receptor was identified in a woman between 18 and 29 years old in good health. The sample taken for sequencing was blood. The V gene is TRBV6-6, the J gene TRBJ1-2; TRBD1 matches at 7 bases. The CDR3 sequence: CASRTGLQGTMGYTF. CDR3 coding DNA: TGTGCCAGCAGAACGGGATTACAGGGGACTATGGGCTACACCTTC.